The next 23 T cell receptor beta chains were all read from a single sample in a study of T cells in Graves' hyperthyroidism and ophthalmopathy (dated by TCRdb to the late 2010s). The protocol used for the library was multiplex PCR. Sequencing was performed on an Illumina HiSeq 2000. The TCR beta CDR3 regions were amplified from RNA transcripts. For the first round of RT-PCR on the TCR CDR3, the HTBI primer set was used together with the Qiagen OneStep RT-PCR kit. Through fastp at Q25 and MiXCR, TCRdb rebuilt clones from the public reads, retaining in-frame beta chains. When rows share a CDR3 protein, they turn into one entry using the most common DNA and genes. Present in this sample are fewer than 850,000 distinct CDR3 sequences, around 15% of which were seen just once. The ten largest account for around 16% of the sample. The specimen was blood. The receptor set was obtained from a man over 45 with Graves' hyperthyroidism.

This clonotype appeared many times. The J gene is TRBJ2-1, the V gene TRBV28; 12 bases are a match to TRBD1. V was clipped by 5 bases and J by 9 bases; unmatched bases: 8. The CDR3 is 15 amino acids. Germline CDR1 and CDR2: MDHEN and SYDVKM. The DNA for the CDR3 is TGTGCCAGCAGTACCGGGACAGGGGGCGGAGGTGAGCAGTTCTTC. Protein product: CASSTGTGGGGEQFF.

This clonotype was observed many times. The chain combines TRBV7-2 with TRBJ1-2, with TRBD1 as a possible D gene (5 bases). There are 14 residues in the CDR3. Per the germline V gene, CDR1 is SGHTA and CDR2 is FQGNSA. The ends were cut back, 6 bases at V and 8 bases at J, with 19 bases in the middle. The CDR3 here is CASSQEVRVQGYTF. The DNA of the CDR3 is TGTGCCAGCAGTCAGGAGGTCAGGGTTCAAGGCTACACCTTC. Drawing the rest from reference TRBV7-2 and TRBJ1-2, the complete variable domain is GAGVSQSPSNKVTEKGKDVELRCDPISGHTALYWYRQSLGQGLEFLIYFQGNSAPDKSGLPSDRFSAERTGGSVSTLTIQRTQQEDSAVYLCASSQEVRVQGYTFGSGTRLTVV.

This clonotype showed up many times. The chain combines TRBV2 with TRBJ2-3; D remains unclear. This CDR3 has 11 residues. V was shortened by 5 bases and J by 9 bases, with 9 bases between the two germline ends. Germline-derived CDR1 and CDR2 are SNHLY and FYNNEI. The CDR3 spells CASSHEETQYF. The CDR3 DNA is TGTGCCAGCAGTCATGAGGAAACGCAGTATTTT. The full variable domain, with the rest looked up from reference TRBV2 and TRBJ2-3, is EPEVTQTPSHQVTQMGQEVILRCVPISNHLYFYWYRQILGQKVEFLVSFYNNEISEKSEIFDDQFSVERPDGSNFTLKIRSTKLEDSAMYFCASSHEETQYFGPGTRLTVL.

This rearrangement joins TRBV20-1 to TRBJ2-1; TRBD2 agrees at 9 bases. Germline lookup yields CDR1 DFQATT and CDR2 SNEGSKA (reference sequence). V trimming: 2 bases; J trimming: 4 bases; junction bases outside the gene matches: 6. The CDR3 spans 15 residues. CDR3 sequence: CSARPLAGNYNEQFF. In DNA, the CDR3 is TGCAGTGCTAGACCCCTAGCGGGAAATTACAATGAGCAGTTCTTC.

V is TRBV28 and J is TRBJ1-5; the D gene is possibly TRBD1 (6 bases). Per the germline V gene, CDR1 is MDHEN and CDR2 is SYDVKM. The CDR3 spans 15 residues. Trimming took off 3 bases at V and 0 bases at J, with 9 bases between the two ends. The CDR3 sequence is CASSLAGASNQPQHF. Here the CDR3 DNA reads TGTGCCAGCAGTTTGGCAGGGGCTAGCAATCAGCCCCAGCATTTT. Supplemented by reference TRBV28 and TRBJ1-5, the full variable domain reads DVKVTQSSRYLVKRTGEKVFLECVQDMDHENMFWYRQDPGLGLRLIYFSYDVKMKEKGDIPEGYSVSREKKERFSLILESASTNQTSMYLCASSLAGASNQPQHFGDGTRLSIL.

This clonotype was observed at least ten times. The CDR3 bases are TGTGCCAGCAGGGGGGTCGGACTGCAGAAACCCTACGAGCAGTACTTC. Translated, it gives CASRGVGLQKPYEQYF. The rearrangement links TRBV27 to TRBJ2-7; D could derive from TRBD1 or TRBD2 (5 bases each). Germline CDR1 and CDR2: MNHEY and SMNVEV (reference sequence). The CDR3 runs 16 residues. With 6 bases removed from V and 2 bases from J, the gap between germline ends came to 20 bases.

This clonotype was observed at least ten times. The J gene is TRBJ2-5, the V gene TRBV24-1, with D tentatively TRBD2 (5 bases). The CDR3 is 13 residues long. Trimming took 5 bases from V and 1 from J, leaving 7 bases between them. CDR1 is KGHDR, CDR2 SFDVKD, per germline. CDR3 nucleotide sequence: TGTGCCACCAGTGTTGGGAGCCAAGAGACCCAGTACTTC. Its protein is CATSVGSQETQYF.

Worth noting for this clonotype: This clone may be a read error of a much larger clone one base away. The chain combines TRBV29-1 with TRBJ2-2; the D is unclear. In germline, CDR1 is SQVTM, CDR2 ANQGSEA. The CDR3 covers 13 residues. The CDR3: CSVEDLDTLGALF. In nucleotides, the CDR3 is TGCAGCGTTGAAGATCTAGACACCCTTGGAGCTTTATTT.

This clonotype was picked up a small number of times. The chain couples TRBV6-2 or TRBV6-3 to TRBJ1-2, with a possible D match to TRBD1 (6 bases). The CDR3 loop spans 13 amino acids. Trimming removed 6 bases from V and 5 bases from J, with 13 bases in between. Germline V gene sequence: CDR1 MNHEY, CDR2 SVGEGT. The CDR3 here is CASSRTETYGYTF. CDR3 nucleotides: TGTGCCAGCAGCCGGACAGAGACGTATGGCTACACCTTC.

V is TRBV7-9 and J is TRBJ2-7; TRBD1 might be the D (6 bases). With 6 bases removed from V and 3 bases from J, the gap between germline ends came to 12 bases. CDR1 and CDR2 (germline): SEHNR, FQNEAQ (reference sequence). This CDR3 is built from 13 residues. The CDR3 nucleotides read TGTGCCAGCAGGTACGGACAGTTCTACGAGCAGTACTTC. Amino acids: CASRYGQFYEQYF.

Ten or more counts support this clonotype. The chain uses TRBV2 and TRBJ2-2, with unresolved D. Deletions cut 10 bases from V and 7 bases from J, with 13 bases between. The CDR3 totals 12 residues. Germline V lookup: CDR1 SNHLY, CDR2 FYNNEI. The CDR3 here is CATQIRGGELFF. CDR3 in DNA: TGTGCCACCCAGATTCGTGGCGGGGAGCTGTTTTTT.

This chain uses TRBV3-1 with TRBJ1-5, with D perhaps TRBD1 (6 bases). V dropped 3 bases and J dropped 3 bases, with 15 bases sitting between them. Per germline, CDR1 LGHDT and CDR2 YNNKEL (reference sequence). There are 16 residues in the CDR3. For the CDR3, the DNA is TGTGCCAGCAGCCAGAGGGGGGGAATCGACAATCAGCCCCAGCATTTT. Translating it yields CASSQRGGIDNQPQHF.

The table lists this clonotype with many counts. The J gene is TRBJ2-7, the V gene TRBV7-9; TRBD2 aligns across 9 bases. This CDR3 region has 17 residues. Losses at the gene ends were 1 base for V and 4 bases for J; bases not matched to a gene: 11. Germline V gives CDR1 SEHNR, CDR2 FQNEAQ (reference sequence). CDR3 coding DNA: TGTGCCAGCAGCTTAGAACATCGCGGCGGGAGGGCTTACGAGCAGTACTTC. Its protein is CASSLEHRGGRAYEQYF.

This clonotype was observed at least ten times. The V call is TRBV2, the J call TRBJ2-5; 10 nucleotides align to TRBD2. CDR3 length: 17 amino acids. The germline gives CDR1 SNHLY, CDR2 FYNNEI. V gave up 7 bases and J gave up 0 bases; unmatched junction bases: 11. The CDR3 sequence: CASKGISGRPNQETQYF. In DNA form, the CDR3 reads TGTGCCAGCAAGGGGATTAGCGGGAGGCCAAACCAAGAGACCCAGTACTTC. Variable domain in full (rest from reference TRBV2 and TRBJ2-5): EPEVTQTPSHQVTQMGQEVILRCVPISNHLYFYWYRQILGQKVEFLVSFYNNEISEKSEIFDDQFSVERPDGSNFTLKIRSTKLEDSAMYFCASKGISGRPNQETQYFGPGTRLLVL.

The CDR3 region is CASSDGTSGRLRETQYF. The CDR3 DNA is TGTGCCAGCAGCGACGGGACTAGCGGGAGATTGCGCGAGACCCAGTACTTC. The chain is built from TRBV5-4 and TRBJ2-5; 14 nucleotides match TRBD2. V shed 4 bases and J 5 bases; nucleotides not matched to a gene: 10. CDR1 and CDR2 (germline): SGHNT, YYREEE (reference sequence). The CDR3 has 17 residues.

This clonotype was observed at least ten times. This sequence joins TRBV24-1 and TRBJ1-5; TRBD1 aligns across 11 bases. The germline V gene encodes CDR1 KGHDR and CDR2 SFDVKD. The CDR3 consists of 16 residues. Losses at the gene ends were 3 bases for V and 3 bases for J; bases not matched to a gene: 3. The CDR3 DNA reads as TGTGCCACCAGTGATCCGGGACAGGGGGTCAATCAGCCCCAGCATTTT. Protein: CATSDPGQGVNQPQHF.

This clonotype appeared many times. This chain joins TRBV2 and TRBJ2-1; D is perhaps TRBD1 (6 bases). CDR1 is SNHLY, CDR2 FYNNEI, per germline. The V and J ends lost 7 bases and 4 bases respectively, with 20 bases between them. CDR3 length equals 16 residues. Written as DNA, the CDR3 is TGTGCCAGCATCAGACAGGTCCATTTGGGTTACAATGAGCAGTTCTTC. It yields the protein CASIRQVHLGYNEQFF.

This clonotype was counted at least ten times. The chain is built from TRBV29-1 and TRBJ1-1; D not certain. The CDR3 length is 13 residues. The ends were cut back, 1 base at V and 1 base at J, with 7 bases in the middle. In germline, CDR1 is SQVTM, CDR2 ANQGSEA. CDR3 in amino acids: CSVEGGRNTEAFF. The CDR3 nucleotides are TGCAGCGTTGAAGGCGGGCGGAACACTGAAGCTTTCTTT.

This clonotype was detected many times. V usage is TRBV2 and J usage is TRBJ2-7, with D maybe TRBD2 (6 bases). The V end lost 6 bases, the J end lost 2 bases, and 17 bases lay between the germline ends. The CDR3 covers 15 residues. Germline CDR1 and CDR2: SNHLY and FYNNEI. The chain's CDR3 is CASRVSGGAPYEQYF. The DNA for the CDR3 is TGTGCCAGCAGGGTTAGTGGCGGGGCTCCCTACGAGCAGTACTTC.

This clonotype was seen a few times. V and J are TRBV18 and TRBJ1-3, with 9 nucleotides matching TRBD1. Germline-derived CDR1 and CDR2 are KGHSH and LQKENI. Germline trimming cut 2 bases from V and 1 base from J; bases unmatched to any gene: 6. The CDR3 contains 17 residues. As DNA, the CDR3 is TGTGCCAGCTCACCAACAGGGGGCGAAGGATCTGGAAACACCATATATTTT. Residues: CASSPTGGEGSGNTIYF. Full variable domain (remainder filled in from reference TRBV18 and TRBJ1-3): NAGVMQNPRHLVRRRGQEARLRCSPMKGHSHVYWYRQLPEEGLKFMVYLQKENIIDESGMPKERFSAEFPKEGPSILRIQQVVRGDSAAYFCASSPTGGEGSGNTIYFGEGSWLTVV.

The chain uses TRBV5-1 and TRBJ2-3, with no clear D. The CDR3 covers 12 residues. V was trimmed by 3 bases and J by 6 bases, leaving 8 bases between them. The V gene's germline CDR1 is SGHRS and CDR2 YFSETQ. CDR3 sequence (DNA): TGCGCCAGCAGCTGGGCCGCGGATACGCAGTATTTT. This translates into CASSWAADTQYF.

This clonotype was seen at least ten times. V gene TRBV27 combines with J gene TRBJ2-4; the D is unclear. This CDR3 is built from 15 residues. CDR1 MNHEY and CDR2 SMNVEV come from the germline V gene (reference sequence). V lost 2 bases, J lost 1 base, and 9 bases lay in between. This chain's CDR3 is CASSLVRTAKNIQYF. The CDR3 nucleotides are TGTGCCAGCAGTTTAGTCAGGACGGCCAAAAACATTCAGTACTTC.

The V gene is TRBV18, the J gene TRBJ2-2; TRBD1 agrees at 10 bases. Germline assignment: CDR1 KGHSH and CDR2 LQKENI. The CDR3 runs to 18 residues. With 0 bases clipped from V and 6 bases from J, the junction kept 10 bases outside the gene matches. The CDR3 DNA follows: TGTGCCAGCTCACCACCGATTGGGACAGGGGCCCTCGCCGGGGAGCTGTTTTTT. Its translation is CASSPPIGTGALAGELFF.